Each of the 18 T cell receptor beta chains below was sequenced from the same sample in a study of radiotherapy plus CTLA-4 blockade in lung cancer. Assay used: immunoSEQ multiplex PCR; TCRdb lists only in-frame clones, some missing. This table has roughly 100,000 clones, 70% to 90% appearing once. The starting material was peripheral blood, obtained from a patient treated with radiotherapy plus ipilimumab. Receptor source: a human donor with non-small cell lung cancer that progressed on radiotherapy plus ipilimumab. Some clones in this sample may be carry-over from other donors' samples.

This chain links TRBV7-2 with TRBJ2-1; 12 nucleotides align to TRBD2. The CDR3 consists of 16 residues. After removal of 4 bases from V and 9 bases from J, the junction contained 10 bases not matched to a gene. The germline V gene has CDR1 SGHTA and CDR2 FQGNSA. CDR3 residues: CASSYGLAGRWGEQFF. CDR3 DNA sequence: TGTGCCAGCAGCTACGGACTAGCGGGGCGATGGGGTGAGCAGTTCTTC.

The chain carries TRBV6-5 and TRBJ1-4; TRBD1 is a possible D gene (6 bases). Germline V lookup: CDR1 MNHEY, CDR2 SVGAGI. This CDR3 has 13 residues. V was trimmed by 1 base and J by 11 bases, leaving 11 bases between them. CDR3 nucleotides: TGTGCCAGCAGTTACTTTACAGGGAAGAAACTGTTTTTT. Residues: CASSYFTGKKLFF.

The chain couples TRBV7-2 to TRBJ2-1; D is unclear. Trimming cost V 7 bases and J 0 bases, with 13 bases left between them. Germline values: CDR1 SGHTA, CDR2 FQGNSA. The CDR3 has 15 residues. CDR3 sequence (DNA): TGTGCCAGCAACCCTTTGGCGTTCTCCTACAATGAGCAGTTCTTC. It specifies CASNPLAFSYNEQFF. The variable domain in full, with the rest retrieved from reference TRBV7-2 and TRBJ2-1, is GAGVSQSPSNKVTEKGKDVELRCDPISGHTALYWYRQSLGQGLEFLIYFQGNSAPDKSGLPSDRFSAERTGGSVSTLTIQRTQQEDSAVYLCASNPLAFSYNEQFFGPGTRLTVL.

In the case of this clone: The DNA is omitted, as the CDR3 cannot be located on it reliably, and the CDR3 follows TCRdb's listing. The CDR3 sequence: CASSLTGSGSILGDTQYF. V usage is TRBV7-9 and J usage is TRBJ2-3; the table's D call, TRBD1, was not checked against the DNA. Germline V CDR1 and CDR2: SEHNR, FQNEAQ (reference sequence). The CDR3 totals 18 residues, both ends included.

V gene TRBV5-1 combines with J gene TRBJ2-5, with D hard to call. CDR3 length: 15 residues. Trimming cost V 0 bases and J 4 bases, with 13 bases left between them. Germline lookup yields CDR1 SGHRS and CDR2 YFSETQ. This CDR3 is CASSLGAPLGETQYF. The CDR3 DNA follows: TGCGCCAGCAGCTTGGGGGCTCCTTTAGGAGAGACCCAGTACTTC.

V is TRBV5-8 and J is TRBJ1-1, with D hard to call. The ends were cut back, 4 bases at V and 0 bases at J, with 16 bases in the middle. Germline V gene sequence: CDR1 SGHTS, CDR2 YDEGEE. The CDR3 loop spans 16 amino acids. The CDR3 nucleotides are TGTGCCAGCAGCCCACCCCGGGTACCAGTGAACACTGAAGCTTTCTTT. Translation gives CASSPPRVPVNTEAFF. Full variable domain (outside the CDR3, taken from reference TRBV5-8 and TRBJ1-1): EAGVTQSPTHLIKTRGQQATLRCSPISGHTSVYWYQQALGLGLQFLLWYDEGEERNRGNFPPRFSGRQFPNYSSELNVNALELEDSALYLCASSPPRVPVNTEAFFGQGTRLTVV.

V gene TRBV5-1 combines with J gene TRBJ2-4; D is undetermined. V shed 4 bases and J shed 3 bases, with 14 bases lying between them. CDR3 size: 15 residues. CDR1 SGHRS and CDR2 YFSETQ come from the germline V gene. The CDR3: CASSSTDRHKNIQYF. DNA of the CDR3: TGCGCCAGCAGCAGCACCGATAGACACAAAAACATTCAGTACTTC.

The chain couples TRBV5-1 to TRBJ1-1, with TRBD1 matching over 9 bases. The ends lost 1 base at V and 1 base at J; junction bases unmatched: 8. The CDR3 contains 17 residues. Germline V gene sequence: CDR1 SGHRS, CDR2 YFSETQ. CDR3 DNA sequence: TGCGCCAGCAGCTTGCGTGCACAGGGGGCAGGGAACACTGAAGCTTTCTTT. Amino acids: CASSLRAQGAGNTEAFF.

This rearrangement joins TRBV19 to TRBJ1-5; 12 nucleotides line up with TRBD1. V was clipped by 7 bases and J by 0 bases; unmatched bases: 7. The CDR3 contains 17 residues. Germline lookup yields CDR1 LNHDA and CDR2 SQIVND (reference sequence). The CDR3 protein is CASTLGQGARSNQPQHF. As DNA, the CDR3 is TGTGCCAGTACCCTGGGACAGGGGGCGCGTAGCAATCAGCCCCAGCATTTT.

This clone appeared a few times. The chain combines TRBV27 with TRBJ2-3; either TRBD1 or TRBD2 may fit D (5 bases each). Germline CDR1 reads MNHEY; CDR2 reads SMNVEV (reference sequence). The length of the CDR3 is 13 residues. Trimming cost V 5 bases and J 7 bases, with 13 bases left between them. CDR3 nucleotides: TGTGCCAGCAGTCCGCCCGGGGCAAATACGCAGTATTTT. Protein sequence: CASSPPGANTQYF.

The CDR3 nucleotides are TGTGCCAGCAGCTTGGGGTATGGGGGAACGCAGTATTTT. Amino acids: CASSLGYGGTQYF. The chain has TRBV5-5 and TRBJ2-3, with D tentatively TRBD1 or TRBD2 (5 bases each). In germline, CDR1 is SGHKS, CDR2 YYEKEE (reference sequence). This CDR3 is built from 13 residues. V was cut by 0 bases and J by 9 bases, with 11 bases left in between.

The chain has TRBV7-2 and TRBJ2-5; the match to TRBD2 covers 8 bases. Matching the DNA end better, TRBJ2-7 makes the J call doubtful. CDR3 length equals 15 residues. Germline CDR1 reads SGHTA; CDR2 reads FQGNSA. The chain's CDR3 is CASSNRGGFGYEQYF. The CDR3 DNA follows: TGTGCCAGCAGCAATCGGGGGGGTTTTGGGTACGAGCAGTACTTC.

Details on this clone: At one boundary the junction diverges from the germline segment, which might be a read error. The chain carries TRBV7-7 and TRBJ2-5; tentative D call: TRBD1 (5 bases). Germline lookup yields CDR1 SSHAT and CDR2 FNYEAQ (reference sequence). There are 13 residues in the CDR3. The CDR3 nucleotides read TGTGCTAGCAGCGTTTCAGGGCAAGAGACCCAGTACTTC. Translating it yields CASSVSGQETQYF.

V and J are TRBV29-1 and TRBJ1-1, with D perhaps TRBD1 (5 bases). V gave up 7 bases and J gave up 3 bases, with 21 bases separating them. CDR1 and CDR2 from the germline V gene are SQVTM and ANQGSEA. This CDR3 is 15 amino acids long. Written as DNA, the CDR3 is TGCAGCGCAACCGAGGACACAAGACGCTACACTGAAGCTTTCTTT. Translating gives CSATEDTRRYTEAFF. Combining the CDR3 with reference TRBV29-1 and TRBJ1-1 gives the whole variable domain SAVISQKPSRDICQRGTSLTIQCQVDSQVTMMFWYRQQPGQSLTLIATANQGSEATYESGFVIDKFPISRPNLTFSTLTVSNMSPEDSSIYLCSATEDTRRYTEAFFGQGTRLTVV.

Here the CDR3 reads CASSQEQGGIEQFF. The CDR3, as DNA: TGCGCCAGCAGCCAAGAACAGGGGGGTATTGAGCAGTTCTTC. The chain combines TRBV4-3 with TRBJ2-1, with TRBD1 matching 8 bases. Germline trimming cut 0 bases from V and 9 bases from J; bases unmatched to any gene: 4. The length of the CDR3 is 14 residues. Looked up from germline, CDR1 is LGHNA and CDR2 is YSLEER.

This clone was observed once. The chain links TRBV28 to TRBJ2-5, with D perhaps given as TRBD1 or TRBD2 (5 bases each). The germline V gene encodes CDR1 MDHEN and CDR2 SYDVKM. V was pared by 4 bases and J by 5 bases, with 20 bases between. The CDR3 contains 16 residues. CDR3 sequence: CASSSPGTVSGETQYF. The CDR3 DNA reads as TGTGCCAGCAGTTCGCCCGGGACCGTGAGCGGCGAGACCCAGTACTTC.

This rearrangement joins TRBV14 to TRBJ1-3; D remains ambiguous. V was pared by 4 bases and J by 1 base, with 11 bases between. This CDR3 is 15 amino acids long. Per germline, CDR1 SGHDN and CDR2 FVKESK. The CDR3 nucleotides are TGTGCCAGCAGCCGAGAGGGTTTTTCTGGAAACACCATATATTTT. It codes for CASSREGFSGNTIYF.

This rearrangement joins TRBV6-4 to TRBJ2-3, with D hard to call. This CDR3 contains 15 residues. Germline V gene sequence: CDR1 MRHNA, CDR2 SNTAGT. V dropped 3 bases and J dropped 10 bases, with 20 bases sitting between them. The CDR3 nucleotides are TGTGCCAGCAGTGAGGAGCCCGGCCTGCCCAAGGCGCAGTATTTT. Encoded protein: CASSEEPGLPKAQYF.